The entry below gives a single T cell receptor (beta chain) sequence along with its context. What it binds is not known. Produced via immunoSEQ multiplex PCR; TCRdb's table is partial and in-frame only. The sample consists of several thousand clones, approximately 81% of them appearing once. V lost 8 bases and J lost 15, with 17 bases in between. This CDR3 spans 11 amino acids. Germline CDR1 and CDR2: SGHNT and YENEEA. The sample is drawn from a study of T cells and Merkel cell carcinoma outcomes. Study results and caveats: Merkel cell carcinoma outcomes were reportedly predicted by repertoire and T-cell density.

The clonotype comes from a human donor with Merkel cell carcinoma. This rearrangement joins TRBV11-3 to TRBJ2-1; D tentatively reads TRBD1 or TRBD2 (5 bases each). The specimen sequenced was tumor tissue from Merkel cell carcinoma. This chain's CDR3 is CASGEGPILFF. In DNA form, the CDR3 reads TGTGCCAGCGGCGAGGGACCGATACTGTTCTTC.